Listed here are 18 T cell receptor beta chains from one sample, sequenced in a study of cytotoxic CD8 clonotypes in ibrutinib-treated CLL (dated by TCRdb to about 2021). The library was built by means of the immunoSEQ multiplex PCR assay. TCRdb retrieved this table from immuneACCESS and kept in-frame rearrangements only. Not all clones are present; in checked studies, unresolved V genes account for under half, and no reason is known for the remainder. The sample profile shows around 70,000 clones; 75% to 95% of them were found once. Jointly, the top ten make up roughly 3% of the sample. The intended sense of this specimen's time point label: about 11 months on ibrutinib. Source: PBMCs, taken after 12 months of ibrutinib treatment. These receptors all come from a human donor with chronic lymphocytic leukemia.

V and J are TRBV2 and TRBJ2-1, with 9 bases fitting TRBD2. Germline CDR1 SNHLY, CDR2 FYNNEI. V lost 7 bases, J lost 6 bases, and 19 bases stayed unmatched. This CDR3 has 18 amino acids. For the CDR3, the DNA is TGTGCCAGCAAAGGTGACCCCGTTGGACTAGCGAGAAGCAATGAGCAGTTCTTC. Its protein is CASKGDPVGLARSNEQFF.

This CDR3 reads CASSLNVQGISYEQYF. CDR3 DNA: TGCGCCAGCAGCTTGAACGTTCAGGGGATTTCCTACGAGCAGTACTTC. This chain links TRBV5-1 with TRBJ2-7, with a possible D match to TRBD1 (6 bases). This CDR3 is built from 16 residues. Germline loops: CDR1 SGHRS, CDR2 YFSETQ. V lost 1 base, J lost 1 base, and 15 bases lay in between.

The genes are TRBV7-2 and TRBJ2-4; D tentatively reads TRBD1 or TRBD2 (5 bases each). The germline V gene encodes CDR1 SGHTA and CDR2 FQGNSA. This CDR3 has 17 residues. The V and J ends lost 4 bases and 0 bases respectively, with 16 bases between them. The chain's CDR3 is CASSSSWGSLAKNIQYF. The CDR3 DNA sequence: TGTGCCAGCAGCTCCAGCTGGGGGAGTCTAGCCAAAAACATTCAGTACTTC. The entire variable domain, with the rest obtained from reference TRBV7-2 and TRBJ2-4, is as follows: GAGVSQSPSNKVTEKGKDVELRCDPISGHTALYWYRQSLGQGLEFLIYFQGNSAPDKSGLPSDRFSAERTGGSVSTLTIQRTQQEDSAVYLCASSSSWGSLAKNIQYFGAGTRLSVL.

The chain is built from TRBV11-2 and TRBJ2-5, with 9 bases fitting TRBD2. CDR3 length equals 17 residues. V gave up 5 bases and J gave up 9 bases; unmatched junction bases: 19. Germline V gene data show CDR1 as SGHAT and CDR2 as FQNNGV. The CDR3 DNA follows: TGTGCCAGCAGCGCCGGGGGAGGGCTAGCGGGGCGCGAGGCCCAGTACTTC. Translation: CASSAGGGLAGREAQYF.

This rearrangement joins TRBV19 to TRBJ2-3, with 8 bases identical to TRBD2. Germline V gives CDR1 LNHDA, CDR2 SQIVND (reference sequence). The CDR3 is 18 residues long. J lost 6 bases, V lost 5 bases, and 19 bases had no gene match. CDR3 protein: CASSSPPGLGGIRDTQYF. The DNA for the CDR3 is TGTGCCAGTAGTTCGCCTCCGGGACTAGGGGGTATCAGGGATACGCAGTATTTT.

This chain links TRBV28 with TRBJ1-2; D gene unclear. This CDR3 is 12 amino acids long. Germline-derived CDR1 and CDR2 are MDHEN and SYDVKM. CDR3: CASGRANYGYTF. The CDR3 DNA follows: TGTGCTTCTGGGAGAGCTAACTATGGCTACACCTTC.

V gene TRBV6-5 combines with J gene TRBJ1-2; 7 bases fit TRBD1. Germline trimming cut 5 bases from V and 10 bases from J; bases unmatched to any gene: 7. This CDR3 comprises 12 residues. CDR1 and CDR2 from the germline V gene are MNHEY and SVGAGI. Here the CDR3 reads CASSTRQGDYTF. CDR3 DNA sequence: TGTGCCAGCAGTACGCGACAGGGTGACTACACCTTC.

The J gene is TRBJ2-7, the V gene TRBV7-8; a possible D gene is TRBD2 (5 bases). There are 13 residues in the CDR3. The germline V gene has CDR1 SGHVS and CDR2 FQNEAQ. V was clipped by 5 bases and J by 7 bases, with 15 bases between them. The CDR3 sequence is CASSGGNLREQYF. In DNA, the CDR3 is TGTGCCAGCAGCGGAGGTAACCTTAGAGAGCAGTACTTC.

This sequence joins TRBV19 and TRBJ1-4, with 9 positions matching TRBD1. J lost 8 bases, V lost 5 bases, and 18 bases had no gene match. The CDR3 runs 18 residues. The germline gives CDR1 LNHDA, CDR2 SQIVND (reference sequence). CDR3: CASSFTGGAVLASEKLFF. CDR3 sequence (DNA): TGTGCCAGTAGTTTCACAGGGGGCGCGGTACTCGCTTCGGAAAAACTGTTTTTT.

The J gene is TRBJ2-1, the V gene TRBV9, with 8 bases that match TRBD2. The CDR3 sequence is 18 residues long. Germline CDR1 and CDR2: SGDLS and YYNGEE. V dropped 0 bases and J dropped 1; count of bases not matched to a gene: 9. CDR3 amino acids: CASSVAHSTSASYNEQFF. DNA for the CDR3: TGTGCCAGCAGCGTAGCTCATTCGACTAGCGCTTCCTACAATGAGCAGTTCTTC.

V gene TRBV5-1 combines with J gene TRBJ2-1; TRBD1 matches 8 bases. The CDR3 is 15 amino acids. Trimming removed 4 bases from V and 3 bases from J; junction bases left unmatched: 6. Germline V lookup: CDR1 SGHRS, CDR2 YFSETQ. This CDR3 reads CASSTKTGDYNEQFF. In nucleotides, the CDR3 is TGCGCCAGCAGCACTAAGACAGGGGACTACAATGAGCAGTTCTTC.

V is TRBV28 and J is TRBJ1-5; TRBD1 agrees at 9 bases. V gave up 5 bases and J gave up 4 bases; unmatched junction bases: 3. The CDR3 is made up of 14 amino acids. The germline V gene encodes CDR1 MDHEN and CDR2 SYDVKM. CDR3 loop: CASSRDRVNQPQHF. In DNA form, the CDR3 reads TGTGCCAGCAGTCGGGACAGGGTAAATCAGCCCCAGCATTTT.

J is TRBJ2-2 and V is TRBV27, with 7 nucleotides matching TRBD2. CDR1 is MNHEY, CDR2 SMNVEV, per germline (reference sequence). The CDR3 extends over 17 amino acids. V was pared by 3 bases and J by 3 bases, with 10 bases of the junction left unmatched. The CDR3 coding sequence is TGTGCCAGCAGTTTGGACGGGGCTAGCGGATACACCGGGGAGCTGTTTTTT. Translating gives CASSLDGASGYTGELFF.

The chain is built from TRBV6-5 and TRBJ2-3; D remains unclear. Germline lookup yields CDR1 MNHEY and CDR2 SVGAGI. The ends were cut back, 5 bases at V and 2 bases at J, with 14 bases in the middle. The CDR3 length is 15 residues. The CDR3 sequence: CASSALSGLTDTQYF. CDR3 nucleotide sequence: TGTGCCAGCAGTGCTCTTTCCGGTCTCACAGATACGCAGTATTTT.

The chain uses TRBV21-1 and TRBJ2-3; the D call in the table, TRBD2, was not verified against the DNA. TRBV21-1 is termed a pseudogene. The CDR3 has 16 amino acids. The CDR3 protein is CASSQGESERKDTQYF. The DNA of the CDR3 is TGTGCCAGCAGTCAAGGAGAGAGTGAGAGGAAGGATACGCAGTATTTT.

The CDR3 nucleotides read TGTGCCAGCCGCCCCCAGGGGGCATCCTATGGGGAGCTGTTTTTT. Protein sequence: CASRPQGASYGELFF. V is TRBV6-5 and J is TRBJ2-2, with 8 bases identical to TRBD1. Germline trimming cut 8 bases from V and 8 bases from J; bases unmatched to any gene: 13. Germline CDR1 is MNHEY and CDR2 is SVGAGI. CDR3 length equals 15 residues.

V is TRBV19 and J is TRBJ1-1; TRBD1 aligns across 7 bases. The V segment lost 6 bases and the J segment 2 bases; nucleotides outside the gene matches: 6. The CDR3 extends over 14 amino acids. Germline assignment: CDR1 LNHDA and CDR2 SQIVND (reference sequence). The CDR3 nucleotides are TGTGCCAGTAGACCAGGACAGGTTAACACTGAAGCTTTCTTT. Protein product: CASRPGQVNTEAFF.

The V and J genes are TRBV28 and TRBJ1-2; D possibly corresponds to TRBD1 (5 bases). Germline loops: CDR1 MDHEN, CDR2 SYDVKM. The CDR3 contains 14 residues. V was pared by 3 bases and J by 3 bases, with 11 bases between. DNA of the CDR3: TGTGCCAGCAGTTTGAGGGGCCTCCACTATGGCTACACCTTC. Protein product: CASSLRGLHYGYTF.